These 19 T cell receptor beta chains were sequenced from one sample in a study of follicular helper T cells after annual influenza vaccination. Profiling relied on immunoSEQ multiplex PCR, and the TCRdb table lists in-frame clones only, not all of them. This repertoire shows some 9,300 clones, about four fifths found once; its top ten account for roughly 0.45%. The time point is: 2015-2016 season, 7 days after influenza vaccination. The source material was CXCR5+ CD38- circulating T follicular helper cells from blood, sampled 7 days after influenza vaccination. The subset denotes: circulating Tfh, non-naive CD4+CXCR5+PD-1+ (ICOS+CD38+ or ICOS-CD38-). The source is an adult who received the influenza vaccine.

V usage is TRBV5-1 and J usage is TRBJ2-3, with D unclear. Per germline, CDR1 SGHRS and CDR2 YFSETQ. The CDR3 runs 14 residues. The ends were cut back, 0 bases at V and 5 bases at J, with 10 bases in the middle. CDR3 sequence: CASSLAPGGDTQYF. The CDR3 DNA sequence: TGCGCCAGCAGCTTGGCCCCCGGTGGAGATACGCAGTATTTT.

The gene calls are TRBV5-5 and TRBJ2-7; TRBD2 might be the D (6 bases). This CDR3 spans 12 amino acids. Per germline, CDR1 SGHKS and CDR2 YYEKEE (reference sequence). Trimming left V 4 bases short and J 9 bases short, with 14 bases between. CDR3 sequence (DNA): TGTGCCAGCAGCGGATTCCGGGACTCGCAGTACTTC. Translated, it gives CASSGFRDSQYF.

This clone has a handful of counts. Written as DNA, the CDR3 is TGTGCCAGTATTAAGTCGCCGGGATATAGCAATCAGCCCCAGCATTTT. Encoded protein: CASIKSPGYSNQPQHF. The J gene is TRBJ1-5, the V gene TRBV19; D gene unclear. CDR3 length: 16 residues. V was cut by 7 bases and J by 0 bases, with 16 bases left in between. The germline V gene has CDR1 LNHDA and CDR2 SQIVND (reference sequence).

The chain joins TRBV5-1 to TRBJ2-6; unclear D gene. V was pared by 1 base and J by 0 bases, with 8 bases between. Germline CDR1 reads SGHRS; CDR2 reads YFSETQ. This CDR3 is 16 amino acids long. CDR3 coding DNA: TGCGCCAGCAGCTTGTACGGCGACTCTGGGGCCAACGTCCTGACTTTC. Protein product: CASSLYGDSGANVLTF.

The chain's CDR3 is CASSLVTETEAFF. In DNA form, the CDR3 reads TGTGCCAGCAGCTTAGTTACAGAGACCGAAGCTTTCTTT. This chain connects TRBV7-9 to TRBJ1-1; D ambiguous. Germline V gene sequence: CDR1 SEHNR, CDR2 FQNEAQ (reference sequence). The CDR3 contains 13 residues. Trimming removed 1 base at V and 8 bases at J, with 11 bases between.

The rearrangement uses TRBV29-1 and TRBJ2-7; no clear D gene. CDR1 SQVTM and CDR2 ANQGSEA come from the germline V gene. The CDR3 consists of 12 residues. The germline V and J ends were trimmed by 4 bases and 0 bases, with 7 bases remaining between them. CDR3 protein: CSVGGDSYEQYF. The CDR3 DNA is TGCAGCGTTGGGGGTGACTCCTACGAGCAGTACTTC.

The chain employs TRBV4-1 and TRBJ1-2; D ambiguous. V was shortened by 0 bases and J by 4 bases, with 12 bases between the two germline ends. CDR1 and CDR2 (germline): MGHRA, YSYEKL. This CDR3 region has 15 residues. CDR3 protein: CASSQETSRLYGYTF. The DNA of the CDR3 is TGCGCCAGCAGCCAAGAAACAAGCAGGCTCTATGGCTACACCTTC.

The chain recombines TRBV5-1 with TRBJ1-3, with D perhaps matching TRBD1 (6 bases). Germline assignment: CDR1 SGHRS and CDR2 YFSETQ. The V end was cut by 0 bases, the J end by 3 bases, with 10 bases between. This CDR3 has 15 amino acids. CDR3 DNA sequence: TGCGCCAGCAGCTTGGAGGCAGGGGATGGAAACACCATATATTTT. Its protein product is CASSLEAGDGNTIYF.

This chain links TRBV10-1 with TRBJ2-1; 10 bases line up with TRBD1. CDR3 size: 16 residues. Germline V lookup: CDR1 WNHNN, CDR2 SYGVQD (reference sequence). Trimming took 1 base from V and 4 from J; bases not matched to a gene: 4. The CDR3 coding sequence is TGCGCCAGCAGTGAGTTTTTGGGACAGGGGTACAATGAGCAGTTCTTC. This gives the protein CASSEFLGQGYNEQFF.

The chain recombines TRBV7-8 with TRBJ2-1; 11 bases align to TRBD2. Losses at the gene ends were 2 bases for V and 2 bases for J; bases not matched to a gene: 11. The germline CDR1 and CDR2 sequences are SGHVS and FQNEAQ. This CDR3 region has 19 residues. The CDR3 sequence: CASSLQYPGLADPYNEQFF. DNA for the CDR3: TGTGCCAGCAGCTTACAATATCCGGGACTAGCGGATCCCTACAATGAGCAGTTCTTC.

The chain is built from TRBV6-1 and TRBJ1-1; D unclear. CDR1 and CDR2 (germline): MNHNS, SASEGT. CDR3 size: 14 residues. V lost 7 bases to trimming and J lost 1 base, with 13 bases between them. CDR3 loop: CASTPRAENTEAFF. CDR3 DNA sequence: TGTGCCAGCACCCCCCGGGCAGAGAACACTGAAGCTTTCTTT.

The J gene is TRBJ2-3, the V gene TRBV30; 10 positions agree with TRBD2. The germline V gene encodes CDR1 GTSNPN and CDR2 SVGIG (reference sequence). V lost 7 bases to trimming and J lost 9 bases; unmatched junction nucleotides: 10. The CDR3 length is 13 residues. The chain's CDR3 is CASEVAGGYTQYF. CDR3 nucleotide sequence: TGTGCCTCAGAGGTAGCGGGGGGCTACACGCAGTATTTT.

CDR3 loop: CASRRTGVVTEAFF. CDR3 sequence (DNA): TGTGCCAGTCGTCGAACAGGGGTGGTCACTGAAGCTTTCTTT. V and J are TRBV27 and TRBJ1-1; 7 bases line up with TRBD1. Germline lookup yields CDR1 MNHEY and CDR2 SMNVEV (reference sequence). V gave up 9 bases and J gave up 4 bases; unmatched junction bases: 11. CDR3 length: 14 amino acids.

The chain is built from TRBV19 and TRBJ1-6; 7 bases match TRBD1. The CDR3 is 15 residues long. After removal of 5 bases from V and 5 bases from J, the junction contained 6 bases not matched to a gene. The germline V gene has CDR1 LNHDA and CDR2 SQIVND (reference sequence). The CDR3 DNA sequence: TGTGCCAGTAGTCCGGAACAGGGGAATAATTCACCCCTCCACTTT. Its protein product is CASSPEQGNNSPLHF. The full variable domain, completed using reference TRBV19 and TRBJ1-6, is DGGITQSPKYLFRKEGQNVTLSCEQNLNHDAMYWYRQDPGQGLRLIYYSQIVNDFQKGDIAEGYSVSREKKESFPLTVTSAQKNPTAFYLCASSPEQGNNSPLHFGNGTRLTVT.

V usage is TRBV28 and J usage is TRBJ2-2; D is possibly TRBD2 (9 bases). Germline CDR1 MDHEN, CDR2 SYDVKM. The CDR3 sequence is 21 residues long. Trimming took off 6 bases at V and 1 base at J, with 30 bases between the two ends. The CDR3 sequence is CASRPGGPAGGTTWNTGELFF. In DNA, the CDR3 is TGTGCCAGCAGGCCAGGGGGCCCAGCGGGGGGAACTACTTGGAACACCGGGGAGCTGTTTTTT.

About this clone: In this CDR3 the conserved last residue, phenylalanine or tryptophan, is missing, so a read error is likely. This sequence joins TRBV11-2 and TRBJ1-2, with a weak D call TRBD1 (6 bases). The CDR3 contains 15 residues. Germline assignment: CDR1 SGHAT and CDR2 FQNNGV. Trimming stripped 5 bases from V and 4 bases from J, with 17 bases between. The CDR3 DNA follows: TGTGCCAGCAGCCCCAAATCGGGACACTCCTATGGCTACACCCTC. It yields the protein CASSPKSGHSYGYTL.

V usage is TRBV7-3 and J usage is TRBJ1-2; D gene uncertain. Trimming took 3 bases from V and 4 from J, leaving 9 bases between them. The CDR3 is 13 residues long. Looked up from germline, CDR1 is SGHTA and CDR2 is FQGTGA. DNA for the CDR3: TGTGCCAGCAGCTTCGGCAGCGGCTATGGCTACACCTTC. Protein: CASSFGSGYGYTF.

CDR3 coding DNA: TGTGCCAGCAGGCCTTTAAGTGACGGAACTGAAGCTTTCTTT. Protein: CASRPLSDGTEAFF. The gene calls are TRBV6-5 and TRBJ1-1, with D hard to call. CDR3 length equals 14 residues. Looked up from germline, CDR1 is MNHEY and CDR2 is SVGAGI. With 6 bases removed from V and 5 bases from J, the gap between germline ends came to 16 bases.

This chain links TRBV6-5 with TRBJ2-2, with D perhaps TRBD1 (6 bases). Trimming took off 8 bases at V and 6 bases at J, with 10 bases between the two ends. The CDR3 spans 12 residues. Germline CDR1 and CDR2: MNHEY and SVGAGI. The CDR3, as DNA: TGTGCCAGCTCCACAGGGCCCGGGGAGCTGTTTTTT. It is translated as CASSTGPGELFF.